Given below is one T cell receptor beta chain in context. The entry originates in a study of blood T cells in healthy people across ages. Primers used in a second PCR of roughly 7 to 11 cycles were a sample-barcoded 5' primer and a J-beta primer mix. TCRdb recomputed calls from the 5' RACE reads with MiXCR, one row per CDR3 protein. The top ten hold over 2% of the sample, which has over 1,500,000 distinct CDR3 sequences, 49% seen once. This CDR3 contains 13 residues. V was pared by 0 bases and J by 3 bases, with 6 bases between. Germline lookup yields CDR1 SGHRS and CDR2 YFSETQ. The gene calls are TRBV5-1 and TRBJ1-2; D is uncertain. Material for sequencing was blood. The receptor was derived from a woman between 35 and 50 years old in good health. The CDR3 protein is CASSLGSHYGYTF. The CDR3 DNA is TGCGCCAGCAGCTTGGGCAGTCACTATGGCTACACCTTC.